The sample holds one count of the clone carrying this T cell receptor beta chain. Clones were read by immunoSEQ multiplex PCR, and TCRdb kept only the in-frame ones, dropping some. This sample has under 100,000 clones, with around 96% found just once. CDR1 and CDR2 from the germline V gene are LGHNT and FRNRAP. V was shortened by 4 bases and J by 8 bases, with 6 bases between the two germline ends. The CDR3 contains 11 residues. These data come from a study of technical replicates of blood from a few donors. The genes are TRBV12-5 and TRBJ2-1; D not certain. This clonotype was obtained from a human donor in good health. Material: T cells isolated from PBMCs. In nucleotides, the CDR3 is TGTGCTAGTGGTTCCACATATGAGCAGTTCTTC. Protein: CASGSTYEQFF.